This T cell receptor beta chain was retrieved from a study of Graves' ophthalmopathy and Graves' hyperthyroidism. Study observations and caveats: Blood also held most thyroid clonotypes expanded above 0.001 frequency.

Amplified material comprised TCR beta CDR3 regions derived from RNA transcripts. Amplification began with first-round RT-PCR using HTBI primers, then second-round multiplex PCR was performed. One entry per CDR3 protein results from TCRdb running MiXCR on the multiplex PCR reads. The sample holds about 240,000 distinct CDR3 sequences, 45% to 55% seen once. To note about this clonotype: Its antigen is undetermined.

Trimming cost V 2 bases and J 6 bases, with 11 bases left between them. CDR3 length: 12 residues. Germline loops: CDR1 DFQATT, CDR2 SNEGSKA (reference sequence). Sequencing was done on a sample of peripheral blood. The TCR was taken from an adult man with Graves' ophthalmopathy. The rearrangement joins TRBV20-1 to TRBJ2-7; the D is unclear. The CDR3 spells CSARQDVGEQYF. The CDR3 nucleotides are TGCAGTGCTAGACAAGACGTAGGCGAGCAGTACTTC.